This TCR beta chain was obtained from a study of molecular identifiers for immune sequencing clone quantification. Study findings and constraints: Beyond 20 RNA copies, clones held over 99% of effector molecules, compared with under 1% in naive cells.

TCRdb redid the calling of the PCR reads with MiXCR, one entry per CDR3 protein. The sample has over 550,000 distinct CDR3 sequences, about 25% seen once. Of note for this clonotype: Its specificity is unknown.

Sequenced sample: naive CD8+ T cells from blood, with Jurkat cell RNA spiked in. The sample's subset: FACS-sorted CD8+CD4-CCR7+CD45RA+ naive T cells. This clonotype was sampled from a human donor in good health. Some libraries in this study had Jurkat cell RNA spiked in.

The CDR3 sequence is CASSQENWAEALGANVLTF. CDR3 sequence (DNA): TGCGCCAGCAGCCAAGAGAATTGGGCGGAGGCCTTGGGGGCCAACGTCCTGACTTTC. The chain is built from TRBV4-3 and TRBJ2-6; maybe TRBD2 (5 bases). V dropped 0 bases and J dropped 4 bases, with 19 bases sitting between them. The germline CDR1 and CDR2 sequences are LGHNA and YSLEER. This CDR3 is 19 amino acids long.